This T cell receptor beta chain was found in a study of T-cell reconstitution after alpha-beta-depleted transplantation in children. Unique molecular identifiers were used in preparing the TCRbeta library. TCRdb fed the PCR reads into MiXCR, producing one record per CDR3 protein. The sample consists of about 610,000 distinct CDR3 sequences, 10% to 13% of them appearing once. Losses at the gene ends were 7 bases for V and 2 bases for J; bases not matched to a gene: 5. The V gene's germline CDR1 is MNHEY and CDR2 SVGEGT. The CDR3 has 14 residues. Sequenced here: PBMCs from the stem cell graft donor, sampled from the stem cell graft. This TCR was recovered from a human donor who donated a stem cell graft to a child with acute myeloid leukemia. This chain links TRBV6-2 or TRBV6-3 with TRBJ2-7; 10 bases match TRBD1. The CDR3 DNA follows: TGTGCCAGCAAGGGACAGGGGAGCACCTACGAGCAGTACTTC. This translates into CASKGQGSTYEQYF.